The 7 T cell receptor beta chains below come from one sample, sequenced in a study of blood T cell repertoires in COVID-19. Data came from immunoSEQ multiplex PCR; TCRdb stores just in-frame clones and leaves some out. The sample shows 90,000 to 110,000 clones, about 76% of them seen only once. Sequencing input: peripheral blood. These receptors originate from a woman aged 70 to 79 with acute or convalescent COVID-19.

The chain joins TRBV18 to TRBJ1-1, with a weak D call TRBD1 (6 bases). The CDR3 contains 17 residues. The V end was cut by 0 bases, the J end by 0 bases, with 14 bases between. Germline-derived CDR1 and CDR2 are KGHSH and LQKENI. The CDR3: CASSPPKQGVMNTEAFF. In nucleotides, the CDR3 is TGTGCCAGCTCACCACCGAAACAGGGTGTCATGAACACTGAAGCTTTCTTT.

The rearrangement joins TRBV10-3 to TRBJ1-1; a weak D match, TRBD1 (5 bases). V was pared by 3 bases and J by 0 bases, with 11 bases between. CDR1 ENHRY and CDR2 SYGVKD come from the germline V gene. The CDR3 has 15 residues. CDR3 region: CAISDSGPMNTEAFF. Here the CDR3 DNA reads TGTGCCATCAGTGACTCAGGGCCCATGAACACTGAAGCTTTCTTT.

V gene TRBV27 combines with J gene TRBJ1-2, with D unresolved. Germline V gene lookup returns CDR1 MNHEY and CDR2 SMNVEV (reference sequence). The CDR3 has 16 amino acids. V lost 2 bases, J lost 0 bases, and 13 bases lay in between. The chain's CDR3 is CASSLVSALSNYGYTF. CDR3 nucleotide sequence: TGTGCCAGCAGTTTAGTATCCGCACTCTCTAACTATGGCTACACCTTC.

This clone was observed a handful of times. Here the CDR3 reads CASSGTGDQPQHF. The CDR3 region has the DNA TGTGCCAGCAGTGGGACAGGGGATCAGCCCCAGCATTTT. V gene TRBV12-3 or TRBV12-4 combines with J gene TRBJ1-5, with 10 bases aligning to TRBD1. CDR3 length: 13 residues. The ends lost 5 bases at V and 5 bases at J; junction bases unmatched: 0.

The chain recombines TRBV5-1 with TRBJ2-1; D may be TRBD1 (5 bases). Germline V gene sequence: CDR1 SGHRS, CDR2 YFSETQ. Trimming left V 3 bases short and J 6 bases short, with 13 bases between. CDR3 length equals 14 residues. The CDR3 reads CASSWGTNSNEQFF. The CDR3 coding sequence is TGCGCCAGCAGCTGGGGCACTAATTCCAATGAGCAGTTCTTC.

This chain joins TRBV28 and TRBJ2-3; D is ambiguous. Trimming took 8 bases from V and 1 from J, leaving 13 bases between them. The CDR3 spans 14 residues. Germline lookup yields CDR1 MDHEN and CDR2 SYDVKM. Here the CDR3 reads CASRLLRGTDTQYF. The DNA for the CDR3 is TGTGCCAGCCGCTTACTTCGGGGCACAGATACGCAGTATTTT.

This chain links TRBV5-6 with TRBJ2-1, with 9 bases lining up with TRBD1. Trimming took 5 bases from V and 7 from J; bases not matched to a gene: 4. Germline V gene sequence: CDR1 SGHDT, CDR2 YYEEEE. The CDR3 sequence is 13 residues long. The DNA of the CDR3 is TGTGCCAGCAGTAGGGGACAGGGAAATGAGCAGTTCTTC. Translating it yields CASSRGQGNEQFF. The entire variable domain, with the rest obtained from reference TRBV5-6 and TRBJ2-1, is as follows: DAGVTQSPTHLIKTRGQQVTLRCSPKSGHDTVSWYQQALGQGPQFIFQYYEEEERQRGNFPDRFSGHQFPNYSSELNVNALLLGDSALYLCASSRGQGNEQFFGPGTRLTVL.